This T cell receptor (beta chain) is drawn from a study of siplizumab effects on memory and regulatory T cells (dated by TCRdb to the late 2010s). For the wider study: The study looked at the effect of siplizumab, an anti-CD2 antibody, on alloreactive T-cell subsets in allogeneic mixed lymphocyte reactions made from human PBMCs.

Sorted unstimulated T cells and proliferating T cells recovered from mixed lymphocyte reactions underwent TCRbeta CDR3 sequencing. Fresh whole blood from about 9 HLA-typed healthy donors was used as the source from which PBMCs were isolated. To map where alloreactive clones came from, unstimulated CD4+ regulatory T cells were FACS-sorted. CDR1 is given as DFQATT and CDR2 as SNEGSKA, both from the germline V gene (reference sequence). The CDR3 contains 10 residues, cysteine and phenylalanine counted. The entry retains the CDR3 DNA only, 30 bases that are in frame from base 1. Trimming takes 5 bases from V and 3 bases from J, and the germline ends sit 5 bases apart. Library prep was done by the immunoSEQ multiplex PCR assay. The deep sequencing platform assayed about 91,000 TCR templates per sample. Genomic DNA extracted from sorted T cells was used for TCRbeta CDR3 sequencing. Regarding the original processing steps: The R programming language was used for clonal analysis of the TCRbeta CDR3 data. Unstimulated samples were compared with post-reaction CFSE-low samples to define alloreactive CD4+ and CD8+ clones. Regulatory or non-regulatory origin was assigned to alloreactive CD4+ clones by matching of sequences to sorted unstimulated Treg and non-Treg repertoires. TCRdb's version of the immuneACCESS table is confined to in-frame rearrangements and falls short of the full clone set. An unresolved V gene accounts for under half of the shortfall where checked; the remainder is of unknown origin. Clonal size and the V and J genes are those of that table, whereas D and trimming came from the DNA. The sample table records approximately 100,000 clones; around 95% of these occur just once. The ten biggest clones cover 0.55% to 0.65% of the sample.

Overall study outcomes, separate from this receptor: Sequences below about 10^-5 frequency were poorly captured, so only a minor fraction of alloreactive clones could be mapped to unstimulated subsets. Siplizumab significantly lowered the cumulative frequency of alloreactive sequences that could be traced to unstimulated CD4+ memory T cells. No functional confirmation was obtained for the suppressive function of proliferating Tregs from siplizumab cultures. Unstimulated naive T cells appeared more diverse than memory T cells, and naive cells seemed to contribute substantially to the alloresponse. About 75-95% of proliferating CD4+ or CD8+ clones could not be given a naive or memory phenotype. Among mappable alloreactive CD4+ clones, an average Treg-derived fraction of almost 70% was observed with siplizumab, compared with roughly 28% in control reactions.

In the case of this clone: This receptor's antigen is unknown. No much larger clone exists at a distance of one base, and base qualities are not known.

Sequencing was carried out using Tregs sorted from blood. The source of this sequence is a human donor in good health. The chain joins TRBV20-1 to TRBJ2-7; a confident D gene designation cannot be given. CDR3 protein: CSAGSYEQYF. In nucleotides, the sequence is TGCAGTGCTGGTAGCTACGAGCAGTACTTC.